Listed below are T cell receptor beta chains from one sample, sequenced in a study of blood T cell repertoires in COVID-19. Method: immunoSEQ multiplex PCR; TCRdb's copy keeps in-frame clones and lacks some. The profile shows 490,000 or so clones, 85% to 90% of them singletons. Source material: PBMCs or T cells enriched from blood (not recorded which). These TCRs come from a woman aged 40 to 50 who had recovered from COVID-19. Each CDR3 is given with its conserved first and last residue. A D gene is named only where the DNA matches it firmly.

d_call: TRBD2
v_call: TRBV5-4
cdr3_aa: CASSLGLAGGGQETQYF

d_call: -
v_call: TRBV6-5
cdr3_aa: CASSYSPARSSYEQYF

d_call: -
v_call: TRBV4-2
cdr3_aa: CASSQDLRTKETQYF

d_call: -
v_call: TRBV24-1
cdr3_aa: CATSVGDITDTQYF

d_call: -
v_call: TRBV27
cdr3_aa: CASSYAAQGYDEKLFF

d_call: TRBD2
v_call: TRBV19
cdr3_aa: CASSISSGSYEQYF

d_call: -
v_call: TRBV4-3
cdr3_aa: CASSQEGGSSGANVLTF

d_call: -
v_call: TRBV7-8
cdr3_aa: CASSLVPWEAKNIQYF

d_call: -
v_call: TRBV11-2
cdr3_aa: CASSFVPLSQVNTEAFF

d_call: TRBD1
v_call: TRBV5-1
cdr3_aa: CASGGQGPIGEAFF

d_call: TRBD2
v_call: TRBV4-2
cdr3_aa: CASSQVLLAGVQNTGELFF

d_call: -
v_call: TRBV5-6
cdr3_aa: CASSLGQGLYEQYF

d_call: -
v_call: TRBV9
cdr3_aa: CASSVRQEYTEAFF

d_call: -
v_call: TRBV24-1
cdr3_aa: CATSDPTDSNEKLFF

d_call: -
v_call: TRBV6-5
cdr3_aa: CASRIVSGSDNEQFF

d_call: TRBD1
v_call: TRBV10-3
cdr3_aa: CAIRDRGATGTQYF

d_call: -
v_call: TRBV7-2
cdr3_aa: CASSSPKEAGPTDTQYF

d_call: -
v_call: TRBV6-5
cdr3_aa: CASSTQQRTGNEQFF

d_call: TRBD1
v_call: TRBV28
cdr3_aa: CATARAGGSGYTF

d_call: TRBD1
v_call: TRBV6-5
cdr3_aa: CASSYWQGAGTGELFF

d_call: -
v_call: TRBV7-9
cdr3_aa: CASSLSTDLLLLTF

d_call: -
v_call: TRBV7-9
cdr3_aa: CASSLYNAGTEAFF

d_call: -
v_call: TRBV4-1
cdr3_aa: CASSLGRGTYEQYF

d_call: -
v_call: TRBV5-4
cdr3_aa: CASSKQGTLAKNIQYF

d_call: TRBD2
v_call: TRBV7-7
cdr3_aa: CASSLAGVAGVNTGELFF

d_call: -
v_call: TRBV27
cdr3_aa: CASRPTGYNEQFF

d_call: TRBD1
v_call: TRBV27
cdr3_aa: CASSLSSRGLDEQFF

d_call: -
v_call: TRBV29-1
cdr3_aa: CSVEAQGIYEQYF

d_call: -
v_call: TRBV6-5
cdr3_aa: CASKIAFGEQYF

d_call: -
v_call: TRBV7-8
cdr3_aa: CASSPTGRDGYGYTF

d_call: TRBD2
v_call: TRBV7-9
cdr3_aa: CASSRAGRRADTQYF

d_call: -
v_call: TRBV7-9
cdr3_aa: CASREGSMNTGELFF

d_call: TRBD1
v_call: TRBV6-5
cdr3_aa: CASSYPGQGSHGYTF

d_call: TRBD1
v_call: TRBV5-1
cdr3_aa: CASSNRDSGETQYF

d_call: TRBD1
v_call: TRBV2
cdr3_aa: CASSQQGMGNTIYF

d_call: -
v_call: TRBV5-1
cdr3_aa: CASSLVGDPGNTIYF

d_call: TRBD1
v_call: TRBV5-1
cdr3_aa: CASSFTFTGQNYYEQYF

d_call: -
v_call: TRBV9
cdr3_aa: CASSADGGYNEQFF

d_call: -
v_call: TRBV10-3
cdr3_aa: CAISPGQIGQPQHF

d_call: -
v_call: TRBV4-3
cdr3_aa: CASSQDLGVGYTF

d_call: -
v_call: TRBV5-1
cdr3_aa: CASREGSSGELFF

d_call: TRBD1
v_call: TRBV6-5
cdr3_aa: CASRQGLGEKLFF

d_call: -
v_call: TRBV7-2
cdr3_aa: CASTPVRGMNTEAFF

d_call: TRBD1
v_call: TRBV6-1
cdr3_aa: CASSDRGSNQPQHF

d_call: -
v_call: TRBV5-8
cdr3_aa: CASSLADPGGYTF

d_call: TRBD2
v_call: TRBV4-3
cdr3_aa: CASSQRLIAGESQFF

d_call: -
v_call: TRBV4-3
cdr3_aa: CASSQDHRPANEKLFF

d_call: -
v_call: TRBV4-2
cdr3_aa: CASSQELASYEQYF

d_call: TRBD1
v_call: TRBV28
cdr3_aa: CASSSGQGPSEQYF

d_call: TRBD1
v_call: TRBV6-4
cdr3_aa: CASSFSWTGRNTEAFF

d_call: TRBD1
v_call: TRBV9
cdr3_aa: CATAPGTGFYGYTF

d_call: -
v_call: TRBV4-3
cdr3_aa: CASSQDRRDDTQYF